The clone carrying this T cell receptor (beta chain) was seen a handful of times. Its target is unknown. The entry originates in a study of cytomegalovirus exposure and HLA in healthy donors. Germline CDR1 and CDR2: LNHDA and SQIVND (reference sequence). There are 18 residues in the CDR3. The V segment lost 5 bases and the J segment 5 bases; nucleotides outside the gene matches: 16. The PCR made use of 60 Vbeta and 13 Jbeta primers. Assay used: immunoSEQ multiplex PCR; TCRdb lists only in-frame clones, some missing. The table has about 160,000 clones, approximately 82% seen once. Study-level findings and limits: In a later analysis, V- and J-gene trimming of beta chains associated with a DCLRE1C missense variant, replicated independently. Evidence from a later analysis indicated that most CMV-associated TCR beta chains looked HLA-restricted.

V usage is TRBV19 and J usage is TRBJ1-4, with TRBD1 identical over 8 bases. The TCR was taken from a male donor in good health and CMV-seronegative. The specimen was PBMCs. CDR3 bases: TGTGCCAGTAGTCGAGGCGGGGACAGGCGCTACCAAAATGAAAAACTGTTTTTT. Residues: CASSRGGDRRYQNEKLFF.